Below, 24 T cell receptor beta chains from the same sample are listed, as sequenced in a study of shared clonotypes between healthy human individuals. The data were produced by immunoSEQ multiplex PCR, yet TCRdb's version contains in-frame clones alone and is incomplete. In the table there are 2,500,000 or so clones, 93% of which are singletons. Sequenced: naive CD4+ T cells from PBMCs. Noted subset: CD45RA+ positively selected. These receptors were taken from a young man in good health. Some clones in this sample may be carry-over from other donors' samples.

The chain employs TRBV6-5 and TRBJ2-3; the D gene is possibly TRBD2 (6 bases). The CDR3 spans 15 residues. With 6 bases removed from V and 0 bases from J, the gap between germline ends came to 13 bases. The germline V gene has CDR1 MNHEY and CDR2 SVGAGI. CDR3: CASRPPGRSTDTQYF. CDR3 DNA: TGTGCCAGCAGGCCCCCAGGGAGGAGCACAGATACGCAGTATTTT.

This rearrangement joins TRBV5-6 to TRBJ2-3; TRBD2 matches at 7 bases. The CDR3 consists of 16 residues. Trimming took 4 bases from V and 0 from J; bases not matched to a gene: 8. The germline V gene encodes CDR1 SGHDT and CDR2 YYEEEE. The CDR3, as DNA: TGTGCCAGCAGCGCCACGAGCGGGACTAGCACAGATACGCAGTATTTT. The encoded protein is CASSATSGTSTDTQYF.

This chain links TRBV28 with TRBJ1-4, with TRBD1 matching over 8 bases. This CDR3 has 16 residues. Germline values: CDR1 MDHEN, CDR2 SYDVKM. The V and J ends lost 5 bases and 4 bases, in that order; junction bases with no gene match: 9. The CDR3, as DNA: TGTGCCAGCAGTCTATCTCCGGGACAGGTTAATGAAAAACTGTTTTTT. It encodes CASSLSPGQVNEKLFF.

This clone was seen only a few times. The chain recombines TRBV6-5 with TRBJ1-2, with no clear D. CDR1 is MNHEY and CDR2 is SVGAGI in the germline V gene. V was cut by 2 bases and J by 8 bases, with 15 bases left in between. The CDR3 contains 14 residues. The CDR3, as DNA: TGTGCCAGCAGTTACCGGGGAGGTGGCGGGGGCTACACCTTC. This gives the protein CASSYRGGGGGYTF.

V is TRBV11-2 and J is TRBJ2-5; 10 nucleotides line up with TRBD2. The junction had 9 bases not matched to a gene; V was cut back by 3 bases and J by 2 bases. The CDR3 length is 17 residues. The germline V gene has CDR1 SGHAT and CDR2 FQNNGV. Here the CDR3 DNA reads TGTGCCAGCAGCTTTGCTAGCGGGAGTGTGGGTCAAGAGACCCAGTACTTC. It codes for CASSFASGSVGQETQYF.

The chain recombines TRBV30 with TRBJ2-7; perhaps TRBD2 as D (6 bases). There are 15 residues in the CDR3. V lost 0 bases, J lost 0 bases, and 12 bases lay in between. Per the germline V gene, CDR1 is GTSNPN and CDR2 is SVGIG (reference sequence). CDR3 in amino acids: CAWSVGVGGSYEQYF. The CDR3 DNA reads TGTGCCTGGAGTGTAGGGGTGGGAGGCTCCTACGAGCAGTACTTC.

The V and J genes are TRBV5-6 and TRBJ1-3; D unclear. This CDR3 region has 16 residues. Germline V lookup: CDR1 SGHDT, CDR2 YYEEEE. Trimming left V 4 bases short and J 1 base short, with 15 bases between. The CDR3 sequence: CASSHAREQSGNTIYF. The CDR3 region has the DNA TGTGCCAGCAGCCACGCCCGAGAGCAATCTGGAAACACCATATATTTT.

About this clone itself: Other DNA sequences within the sample encode an identical CDR3. The chain links TRBV7-2 to TRBJ2-7; 11 bases align to TRBD2. With V trimmed by 2 bases and J by 4 bases, 1 base remained unmatched. The CDR3 is 14 residues long. Germline V gives CDR1 SGHTA, CDR2 FQGNSA. The CDR3 DNA reads as TGTGCCAGCAGCTTAAGACTAGCGGGATACGAGCAGTACTTC. It yields the protein CASSLRLAGYEQYF.

A remark on this clone: This same CDR3 is encoded by further DNA sequences in the sample. The chain employs TRBV27 and TRBJ2-2, with D uncertain. Trimming left V 3 bases short and J 0 bases short, with 8 bases between. The CDR3 consists of 15 residues. Germline V lookup: CDR1 MNHEY, CDR2 SMNVEV (reference sequence). The CDR3 here is CASSFAGANTGELFF. CDR3 DNA sequence: TGTGCCAGCAGTTTTGCTGGCGCGAACACCGGGGAGCTGTTTTTT.

The chain uses TRBV7-3 and TRBJ2-3; no clear D. The CDR3 loop spans 14 amino acids. Per germline, CDR1 SGHTA and CDR2 FQGTGA. The V gene lost 5 bases and the J gene lost 3 bases, with 12 bases spanning the gap. The chain's CDR3 is CASSPLRRTDTQYF. The CDR3 DNA follows: TGTGCCAGCAGCCCACTGAGACGGACAGATACGCAGTATTTT.

The chain employs TRBV5-4 and TRBJ2-5; D possibly uses TRBD1 or TRBD2 (5 bases each). The CDR3 has 14 amino acids. Germline CDR1 is SGHNT and CDR2 is YYREEE (reference sequence). Deletions cut 1 base from V and 4 bases from J, with 11 bases between. DNA of the CDR3: TGTGCCAGCAGCTTGTTAACGGGACGAGAGACCCAGTACTTC. Translating it yields CASSLLTGRETQYF.

This clone has just one count. The rearrangement links TRBV28 to TRBJ2-5; tentative D call: TRBD1 (7 bases). The V end lost 5 bases, the J end lost 5 bases, and 15 bases lay between the germline ends. Germline V CDR1 and CDR2: MDHEN, SYDVKM. The CDR3 consists of 14 residues. CDR3 sequence: CASSGGAGGETQYF. The CDR3 coding sequence is TGTGCCAGCAGTGGCGGGGCAGGGGGGGAGACCCAGTACTTC.

Remarks on this clone: Other DNA sequences in this sample translate to the same CDR3. The chain carries TRBV18 and TRBJ1-1; D gene uncertain. The CDR3 extends over 13 amino acids. Germline V lookup: CDR1 KGHSH, CDR2 LQKENI. V lost 3 bases to trimming and J lost 3 bases, with 8 bases between them. The CDR3 here is CASSPTRDTEAFF. The DNA for the CDR3 is TGTGCCAGCTCACCTACACGGGACACTGAAGCTTTCTTT.

V gene TRBV4-2 combines with J gene TRBJ2-2; 14 nucleotides align to TRBD2. This CDR3 contains 17 residues. V shed 3 bases, J shed 3 bases, and the junction held 3 bases outside the gene matches. Per germline, CDR1 LGHNA and CDR2 YNFKEQ. The CDR3 here is CASSQEGLAGDTGELFF. CDR3 nucleotide sequence: TGTGCCAGCAGCCAGGAGGGACTAGCGGGAGACACCGGGGAGCTGTTTTTT.

The chain recombines TRBV5-8 with TRBJ1-2, with 10 bases fitting TRBD1. Per the germline V gene, CDR1 is SGHTS and CDR2 is YDEGEE. V gave up 3 bases and J gave up 6 bases; unmatched junction bases: 2. CDR3 length: 13 residues. The CDR3 coding sequence is TGTGCCAGCAGCTCGGACAGGGGGGATGGCTACACCTTC. Its translation is CASSSDRGDGYTF.

This rearrangement joins TRBV29-1 to TRBJ2-5, with unresolved D. Germline V gene lookup returns CDR1 SQVTM and CDR2 ANQGSEA. V was cut by 4 bases and J by 5 bases, with 17 bases left in between. The length of the CDR3 is 14 residues. CDR3 amino acids: CSVGVLGIVETQYF. The CDR3 coding sequence is TGCAGCGTTGGAGTGCTTGGGATCGTCGAGACCCAGTACTTC.

This rearrangement joins TRBV9 to TRBJ1-2, with 7 nucleotides matching TRBD1. This CDR3 comprises 16 residues. Germline assignment: CDR1 SGDLS and CDR2 YYNGEE. V lost 2 bases to trimming and J lost 4 bases; unmatched junction nucleotides: 11. The CDR3 reads CASSVDPGQIGYGYTF. In DNA form, the CDR3 reads TGTGCCAGCAGCGTCGATCCGGGACAGATAGGCTATGGCTACACCTTC.

This chain joins TRBV5-5 and TRBJ1-5; D not resolved. Germline CDR1 is SGHKS and CDR2 is YYEKEE (reference sequence). Deletions cut 7 bases from V and 1 base from J, with 21 bases between. The CDR3 has 17 residues. The CDR3, as DNA: TGTGCCAGCCGACTATCGGGCGCCGCAGGCAGCAATCAGCCCCAGCATTTT. It translates to CASRLSGAAGSNQPQHF.

V is TRBV4-1 and J is TRBJ2-7; D perhaps matches TRBD2 (5 bases). V dropped 1 base and J dropped 3 bases, with 13 bases sitting between them. The CDR3 covers 15 residues. CDR1 and CDR2 (germline): MGHRA, YSYEKL. The CDR3 DNA follows: TGCGCCAGCAGCCAAGGGGAGACGGGGTACTACGAGCAGTACTTC. Translated: CASSQGETGYYEQYF.

This clone was counted once. The chain recombines TRBV5-5 with TRBJ1-2; 8 positions match TRBD1. The trim removed 4 bases at V and 6 bases at J, leaving 8 bases unmatched. The CDR3 has 14 amino acids. The germline V gene encodes CDR1 SGHKS and CDR2 YYEKEE (reference sequence). This chain's CDR3 is CASSPDAGGHGYTF. CDR3 in DNA: TGTGCCAGCAGCCCGGATGCAGGGGGCCATGGCTACACCTTC. The full variable domain, with the rest looked up from reference TRBV5-5 and TRBJ1-2, is DAGVTQSPTHLIKTRGQQVTLRCSPISGHKSVSWYQQVLGQGPQFIFQYYEKEERGRGNFPDRFSARQFPNYSSELNVNALLLGDSALYLCASSPDAGGHGYTFGSGTRLTVV.

The chain employs TRBV11-2 and TRBJ2-2, with D tentatively TRBD1 or TRBD2 (6 bases each). Trimming took 5 bases from V and 0 from J, leaving 13 bases between them. Looked up from germline, CDR1 is SGHAT and CDR2 is FQNNGV. This CDR3 has 16 residues. The CDR3 sequence is CASSPRGLANTGELFF. For the CDR3, the DNA is TGTGCCAGCAGCCCCAGGGGACTCGCGAACACCGGGGAGCTGTTTTTT.

This chain joins TRBV7-9 and TRBJ2-5, with unresolved D. The tail of the sequence fits TRBJ2-7 better, so the J call may be wrong. Germline CDR1 reads SEHNR; CDR2 reads FQNEAQ (reference sequence). This CDR3 is 13 amino acids long. The CDR3: CASSLVVGREQYF. Written as DNA, the CDR3 is TGTGCCAGCAGCTTAGTGGTCGGGCGCGAGCAGTACTTC.

V is TRBV5-1 and J is TRBJ2-1; D might be TRBD1 (6 bases). CDR1 is SGHRS, CDR2 YFSETQ, per germline. Trimming shortened V by 3 bases and J by 8 bases, and 15 bases separated the two germline ends. This CDR3 has 14 amino acids. DNA for the CDR3: TGCGCCAGCAGCTCCGCGTTTAGGGGGTATGAGCAGTTCTTC. Its translation: CASSSAFRGYEQFF.

V usage is TRBV5-1 and J usage is TRBJ2-1; D is undetermined. Germline CDR1 reads SGHRS; CDR2 reads YFSETQ. Trimming shortened V by 7 bases and J by 1 base, and 30 bases separated the two germline ends. The CDR3 length is 20 residues. The CDR3 coding sequence is TGCGCCAGCTCATCAACCGGGCGAGTTACCAAAGCTTATTCCTACAATGAGCAGTTCTTC. It is translated as CASSSTGRVTKAYSYNEQFF.